What follows describes a single TCR beta chain. The record originates from a study of blood T cells in healthy people across ages. This CDR3 has 15 residues. CDR1 KGHDR and CDR2 SFDVKD come from the germline V gene. V was trimmed by 5 bases and J by 10 bases, leaving 23 bases between them. Through a sample-barcoded 5' primer and a J-beta primer mix, a second PCR was run for roughly 6 to 12 cycles. TCRdb called the 5' RACE reads again in MiXCR, with one record for every CDR3 protein. The table lists around 1,900,000 distinct CDR3 sequences, 35% to 50% of them singletons. This chain links TRBV24-1 with TRBJ2-7, with a possible D match to TRBD2 (6 bases). The source of this sequence is a human donor in good health. Source material: blood. The CDR3 loop reads CATSGSSGTQEAQYF. CDR3 coding DNA: TGTGCCACCAGTGGTAGTAGCGGAACCCAAGAGGCCCAGTACTTC.